The 22 T cell receptor beta chains given below trace back to one sample, sequenced in a study of T cell responses to AZD1222 COVID-19 vaccine. Profiled with immunoSEQ multiplex PCR; TCRdb holds only in-frame clones, not every one. This table has more than 80,000 clones, more than 75% appearing once. The sample here was peripheral blood, taken on day 0 of AZD1222 vaccination. All receptors derive from an adult in good health.

This sequence joins TRBV3-1 (or the pseudogene TRBV3-2) and TRBJ2-5; TRBD2 matches at 10 bases. Unmatched junction bases numbered 5, after V lost 0 bases and J lost 7 bases. The germline CDR1 and CDR2 sequences are LGHDT and YNNKEL (reference sequence). This CDR3 contains 15 residues. In nucleotides, the CDR3 is TGTGCCAGCAGCCAAGATCCGCCTAGCGGGGGGACCCAGTACTTC. It codes for CASSQDPPSGGTQYF.

The chain is built from TRBV12-3 or TRBV12-4 and TRBJ1-5; no clear D. V lost 6 bases to trimming and J lost 0 bases, with 3 bases between them. The CDR3 extends over 12 amino acids. In nucleotides, the CDR3 is TGTGCCAGCAGCCATAGCAATCAGCCCCAGCATTTT. Encoded protein: CASSHSNQPQHF.

In DNA, the CDR3 is TGTGCCTGGAGTAGGCCAGGGGCTTCCACCTTC. Translated, it gives CAWSRPGASTF. The chain recombines TRBV30 with TRBJ1-2; D possibly corresponds to TRBD1 (6 bases). CDR3 length: 11 residues. Germline assignment: CDR1 GTSNPN and CDR2 SVGIG (reference sequence). Trimming shortened V by 2 bases and J by 13 bases, and 14 bases separated the two germline ends.

V and J are TRBV3-1 (or the pseudogene TRBV3-2) and TRBJ2-7; D unclear. V was shortened by 2 bases and J by 7 bases, with 9 bases between the two germline ends. CDR1 and CDR2 from the germline V gene are LGHDT and YNNKEL (reference sequence). The CDR3 sequence is 12 residues long. CDR3 region: CASSQPNSEQYF. DNA of the CDR3: TGTGCCAGCAGCCAACCGAACTCAGAGCAGTACTTC.

The CDR3 loop is CASSLLAGSWDEQFF. CDR3 DNA sequence: TGTGCCAGCAGCTTGTTAGCGGGGTCGTGGGATGAGCAGTTCTTC. The V gene is TRBV11-1, the J gene TRBJ2-1, with 8 nucleotides matching TRBD2. The CDR3 consists of 15 residues. CDR1 and CDR2 (germline): SGHAT, FQDESV (reference sequence). Trimming removed 3 bases from V and 8 bases from J; junction bases left unmatched: 9.

The chain couples TRBV2 to TRBJ1-2, with D possibly being TRBD1 (6 bases). The CDR3 is made up of 15 amino acids. Germline V gene lookup returns CDR1 SNHLY and CDR2 FYNNEI. The V gene lost 3 bases and the J gene lost 7 bases, with 18 bases spanning the gap. The CDR3, as DNA: TGTGCCAGCAGTGATGGGCCAGGGGCGGTCGGTGGCTACACCTTC. Amino acids: CASSDGPGAVGGYTF. The complete variable domain, with remaining parts taken from reference TRBV2 and TRBJ1-2, reads EPEVTQTPSHQVTQMGQEVILRCVPISNHLYFYWYRQILGQKVEFLVSFYNNEISEKSEIFDDQFSVERPDGSNFTLKIRSTKLEDSAMYFCASSDGPGAVGGYTFGSGTRLTVV.

A few counts support this clone. V usage is TRBV2 and J usage is TRBJ1-6; D possibly corresponds to TRBD1 (5 bases). The germline V gene encodes CDR1 SNHLY and CDR2 FYNNEI. The CDR3 runs to 15 residues. The V gene lost 3 bases and the J gene lost 7 bases, with 13 bases spanning the gap. CDR3 loop: CASSDPGTVNSPLHF. CDR3 nucleotides: TGTGCCAGCAGTGACCCAGGGACGGTGAATTCACCCCTCCACTTT.

CDR3 sequence reads: CASSSPSQGRSSPLHF. In nucleotides, the CDR3 is TGTGCCAGCAGTTCCCCCTCCCAGGGGCGTAGTTCACCCCTCCACTTT. The chain carries TRBV27 and TRBJ1-6; maybe TRBD1 (6 bases). Trimming removed 4 bases at V and 9 bases at J, with 19 bases between. This CDR3 spans 16 amino acids. From germline, CDR1 is MNHEY and CDR2 SMNVEV (reference sequence).

The CDR3 sequence: CASSLRQSSYNSPLHF. In DNA, the CDR3 is TGTGCCAGCAGCTTAAGACAGAGCTCCTATAATTCACCCCTCCACTTT. J is TRBJ1-6 and V is TRBV11-2; possible D gene TRBD1, 5 bases. This CDR3 comprises 16 residues. Trimming took off 2 bases at V and 0 bases at J, with 8 bases between the two ends. Germline V gene sequence: CDR1 SGHAT, CDR2 FQNNGV. The full variable domain, with the rest looked up from reference TRBV11-2 and TRBJ1-6, is EAGVAQSPRYKIIEKRQSVAFWCNPISGHATLYWYQQILGQGPKLLIQFQNNGVVDDSQLPKDRFSAERLKGVDSTLKIQPAKLEDSAVYLCASSLRQSSYNSPLHFGNGTRLTVT.

The rearrangement uses TRBV9 and TRBJ1-6; TRBD1 might be the D (6 bases). V shed 4 bases and J shed 4 bases, with 12 bases lying between them. Germline CDR1 SGDLS, CDR2 YYNGEE. CDR3 size: 15 residues. The CDR3 DNA sequence: TGTGCCAGCAGCCCCCGGGACATATATAATTCACCCCTCCACTTT. This translates into CASSPRDIYNSPLHF.

The V and J genes are TRBV29-1 and TRBJ2-6; D may match TRBD1 or TRBD2 (6 bases each). There are 15 residues in the CDR3. Per the germline V gene, CDR1 is SQVTM and CDR2 is ANQGSEA. Trimming shortened V by 6 bases and J by 3 bases, and 15 bases separated the two germline ends. CDR3 loop: CSVKGGMSGANVLTF. The CDR3 DNA reads TGCAGCGTAAAGGGGGGAATGAGTGGGGCCAACGTCCTGACTTTC.

The chain employs TRBV10-3 and TRBJ1-4; tentatively, D is TRBD1 (6 bases). Germline CDR1 reads ENHRY; CDR2 reads SYGVKD. This CDR3 contains 14 residues. The V and J ends lost 4 bases and 8 bases respectively, with 14 bases between them. The CDR3 bases are TGTGCCATCAGTGTAGGAGGGGGGGACGAAAAACTGTTTTTT. Its protein product is CAISVGGGDEKLFF.

The J gene is TRBJ2-3, the V gene TRBV28; D call uncertain. This CDR3 has 14 residues. Germline V gene sequence: CDR1 MDHEN, CDR2 SYDVKM. Trimming took 6 bases from V and 2 from J, leaving 12 bases between them. The CDR3, as DNA: TGTGCCAGCAGCAACGTGGGGATCACAGATACGCAGTATTTT. Its translation is CASSNVGITDTQYF.

This chain connects TRBV5-4 to TRBJ1-5; D gene ambiguous. The CDR3 runs 12 residues. Germline V gene lookup returns CDR1 SGHNT and CDR2 YYREEE (reference sequence). V was shortened by 0 bases and J by 6 bases, with 4 bases between the two germline ends. The CDR3 DNA is TGTGCCAGCAGCTTGGAGGGTCAGCCCCAGCATTTT. This gives the protein CASSLEGQPQHF.

The rearrangement uses TRBV27 and TRBJ2-3; D unresolved. The V gene's germline CDR1 is MNHEY and CDR2 SMNVEV (reference sequence). The CDR3 is 14 residues long. The germline V and J ends were trimmed by 4 bases and 1 base, with 9 bases remaining between them. CDR3 sequence reads: CASSYSPRTDTQYF. The CDR3 region has the DNA TGTGCCAGCAGTTACTCCCCCCGCACAGATACGCAGTATTTT.

This rearrangement joins TRBV14 to TRBJ1-3; TRBD1 might be the D (5 bases). CDR3 length: 16 residues. Per germline, CDR1 SGHDN and CDR2 FVKESK. Between the trimmed V and J ends, which lost 4 bases and 4 bases, there was a span of 17 bases. CDR3 amino acids: CASSPYPGTWGNTIYF. CDR3 in DNA: TGTGCCAGCAGCCCATACCCCGGGACTTGGGGAAACACCATATATTTT.

The gene calls are TRBV7-9 and TRBJ2-3; D gene ambiguous. The CDR3 has 12 amino acids. The germline CDR1 and CDR2 sequences are SEHNR and FQNEAQ (reference sequence). Trimming cost V 5 bases and J 2 bases, with 5 bases left between them. The CDR3 spells CASSPSTDTQYF. In DNA, the CDR3 is TGTGCCAGCAGCCCCTCCACAGATACGCAGTATTTT.

V is TRBV6-5 and J is TRBJ2-3; TRBD2 might be the D (5 bases). In germline, CDR1 is MNHEY, CDR2 SVGAGI. Trimming shortened V by 7 bases and J by 6 bases, and 11 bases separated the two germline ends. The CDR3 is 12 residues long. For the CDR3, the DNA is TGTGCCAGCAATACACTAGGGGATACGCAGTATTTT. Encoded protein: CASNTLGDTQYF.

V gene TRBV9 combines with J gene TRBJ1-3; tentatively, D is TRBD1 (5 bases). The V end lost 0 bases, the J end lost 4 bases, and 14 bases lay between the germline ends. The CDR3 runs to 16 residues. CDR1 and CDR2 (germline): SGDLS, YYNGEE. The CDR3 reads CASSVEVAREGNTIYF. CDR3 coding DNA: TGTGCCAGCAGCGTAGAGGTCGCCAGGGAAGGAAACACCATATATTTT.

This clone came up a few times. V usage is TRBV4-2 and J usage is TRBJ2-7; D might be TRBD1 (5 bases). Deletions cut 0 bases from V and 5 bases from J, with 14 bases between. Germline CDR1 is LGHNA and CDR2 is YNFKEQ. This CDR3 is built from 15 residues. CDR3 DNA: TGTGCCAGCAGCCAAGATCGTCTCGACAGCGACGAGCAGTACTTC. As protein: CASSQDRLDSDEQYF.

The J gene is TRBJ1-1, the V gene TRBV4-3; TRBD1 matches at 9 bases. Looked up from germline, CDR1 is LGHNA and CDR2 is YSLEER. With V trimmed by 0 bases and J by 4 bases, 6 bases remained unmatched. This CDR3 is 16 amino acids long. CDR3: CASSQEPLTGGTEAFF. The CDR3 nucleotides read TGCGCCAGCAGCCAAGAACCCCTGACAGGGGGCACTGAAGCTTTCTTT.

The chain employs TRBV4-1 and TRBJ2-7, with D possibly being TRBD1 (6 bases). V was trimmed by 3 bases and J by 5 bases, leaving 26 bases between them. The CDR3 spans 18 residues. Germline CDR1 is MGHRA and CDR2 is YSYEKL. The CDR3 sequence is CASSQDTTGNSRIDEQYF. The CDR3 bases are TGCGCCAGCAGCCAGGACACCACAGGGAACTCTCGAATAGACGAGCAGTACTTC.